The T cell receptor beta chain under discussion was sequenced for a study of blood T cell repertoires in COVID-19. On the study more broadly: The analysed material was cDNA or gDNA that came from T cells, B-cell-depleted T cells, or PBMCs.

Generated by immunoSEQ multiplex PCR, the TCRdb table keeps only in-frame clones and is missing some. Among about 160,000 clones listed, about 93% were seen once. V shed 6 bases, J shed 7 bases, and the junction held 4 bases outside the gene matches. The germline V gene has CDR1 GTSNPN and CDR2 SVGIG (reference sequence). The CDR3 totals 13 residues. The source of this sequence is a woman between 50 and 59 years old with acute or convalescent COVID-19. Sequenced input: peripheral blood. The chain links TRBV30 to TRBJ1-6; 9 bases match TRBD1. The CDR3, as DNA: TGTGCCTGCCAGGGACAGGGAAATTCACCCCTCCACTTT. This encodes CACQGQGNSPLHF.